The clone carrying this T cell receptor beta chain was detected only a few times. This sample is drawn from a study of human T cells and chemical hapten exposure. Blood, whole and unfractionated, served as the source for total RNA extraction. Germline lookup yields CDR1 SGHNT and CDR2 YYREEE (reference sequence). CDR3 length: 13 amino acids. With 5 bases removed from V and 2 bases from J, the gap between germline ends came to 10 bases. TCRdb fed the 5' RACE reads into MiXCR, producing one record per CDR3 protein. The table lists about 110,000 distinct CDR3 sequences, approximately 19% of them singletons.

The rearrangement joins TRBV5-4 to TRBJ1-2; D call uncertain. The TCR was taken from a human donor in good health. CDR3 protein: CASRSGRNYGYTF. The CDR3 region has the DNA TGTGCCAGCAGATCCGGACGGAACTATGGCTACACCTTC.